This TCR beta chain originates from a study of technical replicates of blood from several donors. This CDR3 is 14 amino acids long. CDR1 is SGHNT and CDR2 is YYREEE in the germline V gene (reference sequence). V dropped 5 bases and J dropped 2; count of bases not matched to a gene: 7. Profiling relied on immunoSEQ multiplex PCR, and the TCRdb table lists in-frame clones only, not all of them. Here the sample spans 70,000 to 85,000 clones, roughly 92% being singletons. The genes are TRBV5-4 and TRBJ2-7; 7 nucleotides line up with TRBD2. The receptor was isolated from a human donor in good health. The specimen sequenced was T cells isolated from PBMCs. Here the CDR3 DNA reads TGTGCCAGCAGTTATAGCGGGCCCCCCTACGAGCAGTACTTC. Its translation is CASSYSGPPYEQYF.